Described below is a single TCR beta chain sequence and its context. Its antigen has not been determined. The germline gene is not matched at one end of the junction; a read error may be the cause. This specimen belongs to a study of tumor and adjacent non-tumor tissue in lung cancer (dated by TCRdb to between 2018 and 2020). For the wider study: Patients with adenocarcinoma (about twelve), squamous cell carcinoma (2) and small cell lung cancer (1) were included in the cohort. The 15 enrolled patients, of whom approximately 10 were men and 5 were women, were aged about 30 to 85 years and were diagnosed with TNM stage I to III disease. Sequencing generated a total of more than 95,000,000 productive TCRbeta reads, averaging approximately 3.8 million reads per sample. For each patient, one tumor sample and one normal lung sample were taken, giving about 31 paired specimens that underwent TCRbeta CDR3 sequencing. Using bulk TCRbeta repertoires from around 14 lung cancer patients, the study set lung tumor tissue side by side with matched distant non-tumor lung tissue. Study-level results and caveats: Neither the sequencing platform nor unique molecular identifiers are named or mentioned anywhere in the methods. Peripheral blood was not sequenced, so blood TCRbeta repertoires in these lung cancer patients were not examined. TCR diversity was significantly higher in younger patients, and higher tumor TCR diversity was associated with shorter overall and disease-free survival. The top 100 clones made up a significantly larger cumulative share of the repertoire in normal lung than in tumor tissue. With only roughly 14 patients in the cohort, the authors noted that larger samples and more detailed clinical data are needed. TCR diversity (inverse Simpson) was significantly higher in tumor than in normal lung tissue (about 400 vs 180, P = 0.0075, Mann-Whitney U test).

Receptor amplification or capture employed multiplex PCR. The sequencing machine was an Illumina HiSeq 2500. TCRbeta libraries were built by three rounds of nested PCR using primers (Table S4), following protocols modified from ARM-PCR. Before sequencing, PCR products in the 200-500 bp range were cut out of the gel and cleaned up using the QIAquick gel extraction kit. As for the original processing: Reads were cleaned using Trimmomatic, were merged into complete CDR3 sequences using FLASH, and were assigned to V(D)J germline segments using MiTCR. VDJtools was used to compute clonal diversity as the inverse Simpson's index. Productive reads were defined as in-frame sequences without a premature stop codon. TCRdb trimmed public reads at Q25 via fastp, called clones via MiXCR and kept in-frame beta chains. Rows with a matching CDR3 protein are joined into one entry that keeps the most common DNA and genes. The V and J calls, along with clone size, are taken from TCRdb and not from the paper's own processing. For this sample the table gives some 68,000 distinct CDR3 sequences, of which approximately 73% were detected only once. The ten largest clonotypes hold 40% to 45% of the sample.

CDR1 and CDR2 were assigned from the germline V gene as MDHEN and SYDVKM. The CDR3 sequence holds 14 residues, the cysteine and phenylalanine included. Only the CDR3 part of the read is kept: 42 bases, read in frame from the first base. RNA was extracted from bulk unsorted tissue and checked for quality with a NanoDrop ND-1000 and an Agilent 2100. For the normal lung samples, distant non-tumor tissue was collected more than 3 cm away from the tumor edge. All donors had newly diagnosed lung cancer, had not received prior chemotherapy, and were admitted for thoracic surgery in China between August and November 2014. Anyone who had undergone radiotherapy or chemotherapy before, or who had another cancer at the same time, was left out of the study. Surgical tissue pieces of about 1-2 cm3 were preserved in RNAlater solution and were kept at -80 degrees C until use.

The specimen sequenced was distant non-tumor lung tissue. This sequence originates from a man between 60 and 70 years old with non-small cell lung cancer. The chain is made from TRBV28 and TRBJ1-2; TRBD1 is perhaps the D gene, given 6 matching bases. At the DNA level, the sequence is TGTACCAGCAGACCGACCGGGACACCCTTTGGCTACATCTTC. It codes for CTSRPTGTPFGYIF.